The 22 T cell receptor beta chains in this list originate from one sample, sequenced in a study of OX40 agonist ivuxolimab in advanced cancers. Clones were read by immunoSEQ multiplex PCR, and TCRdb kept only the in-frame ones, dropping some. Of about 86,000 clones in the sample, under 95% were seen once. The sample in question was CD4+ or CD8+ T cells sorted from blood, obtained in a trial of the OX40 agonist ivuxolimab. These TCRs come from an adult with an advanced solid tumor such as melanoma, head and neck, liver or kidney cancer.

The chain uses TRBV2 and TRBJ2-7, with 12 bases lining up with TRBD2. V gave up 2 bases and J gave up 5 bases; unmatched junction bases: 16. The CDR3 extends over 19 amino acids. The germline CDR1 and CDR2 sequences are SNHLY and FYNNEI. The CDR3 nucleotides read TGTGCCAGCAGTGAAAGGTTTGGGGGATTAGGACTAGCGGGAAACGAGCAGTACTTC. Translating gives CASSERFGGLGLAGNEQYF.

This chain uses TRBV7-9 with TRBJ1-2; tentative D call: TRBD1 (5 bases). The germline CDR1 and CDR2 sequences are SEHNR and FQNEAQ (reference sequence). V was clipped by 3 bases and J by 4 bases, with 9 bases between them. This CDR3 has 13 amino acids. The CDR3 DNA reads TGTGCCAGCAGCTTCGGGGACTTCTATGGCTACACCTTC. Translating gives CASSFGDFYGYTF.

The chain recombines TRBV25-1 with TRBJ1-4, with 7 bases identical to TRBD1. The CDR3 is 14 amino acids. Trimming removed 4 bases from V and 7 bases from J; junction bases left unmatched: 6. Germline lookup yields CDR1 MGHDK and CDR2 SYGVNS. The CDR3 loop reads CASSVSRGSEKLFF. The CDR3 DNA reads TGTGCCAGCAGTGTTAGCAGGGGGAGTGAAAAACTGTTTTTT.

A word on this clone: One end of the junction does not line up with germline, which may come from a read error. The chain links TRBV7-7 to TRBJ2-2; 7 bases fit TRBD2. The germline CDR1 and CDR2 sequences are SSHAT and FNYEAQ (reference sequence). The CDR3 covers 17 residues. Here the CDR3 reads CASSLAQSSGNTGELFF. The CDR3 DNA follows: TGTGCTAGCAGCTTAGCGCAGTCTAGCGGAAACACCGGGGAGCTGTTTTTT.

V and J are TRBV21-1 and TRBJ2-2. TRBV21-1 is a pseudogene segment. The CDR3 contains 15 residues. The chain's CDR3 is CASSKVWTNTGELFF. DNA of the CDR3: TGTGCCAGCAGCAAAGTATGGACGAACACCGGGGAGCTGTTTTTT.

This rearrangement joins TRBV5-1 to TRBJ1-1; D gene unclear. Deletions cut 2 bases from V and 7 bases from J, with 6 bases between. Germline lookup yields CDR1 SGHRS and CDR2 YFSETQ. The CDR3 has 11 amino acids. The CDR3 DNA is TGCGCCAGCAGCTTAGGTGATGAAGCTTTCTTT. Residues: CASSLGDEAFF. The full variable domain, completed using reference TRBV5-1 and TRBJ1-1, is KAGVTQTPRYLIKTRGQQVTLSCSPISGHRSVSWYQQTPGQGLQFLFEYFSETQRNKGNFPGRFSGRQFSNSRSEMNVSTLELGDSALYLCASSLGDEAFFGQGTRLTVV.

This sequence joins TRBV9 and TRBJ2-2, with D possibly TRBD1 on 6 matching bases. In germline, CDR1 is SGDLS, CDR2 YYNGEE. This CDR3 has 15 residues. V was shortened by 4 bases and J by 4 bases, with 14 bases between the two germline ends. CDR3 nucleotide sequence: TGTGCCAGCAGCCTGGGGGCCTCGGGCACCGGGGAGCTGTTTTTT. Amino acids: CASSLGASGTGELFF.

In this sample, this clone turned up once. The chain employs TRBV7-3 and TRBJ1-3; no reliable D call. There are 13 residues in the CDR3. In germline, CDR1 is SGHTA, CDR2 FQGTGA. The V end was cut by 5 bases, the J end by 4 bases, with 9 bases between. The CDR3 region is CASSHIGGNTIYF. The CDR3 nucleotides are TGTGCCAGCAGCCACATCGGGGGAAACACCATATATTTT.

V is TRBV7-9 and J is TRBJ1-2; D gene unclear. Germline loops: CDR1 SEHNR, CDR2 FQNEAQ (reference sequence). V gave up 0 bases and J gave up 2 bases, with 13 bases separating them. The CDR3 loop spans 16 amino acids. The CDR3 nucleotides are TGTGCCAGCAGCTTAGCCTCGGGCGGCGCAAACTATGGCTACACCTTC. Amino acid sequence: CASSLASGGANYGYTF.

The rearrangement links TRBV4-1 to TRBJ1-3; possibly TRBD1 for D (5 bases). The CDR3 sequence is 15 residues long. V shed 3 bases and J shed 3 bases, with 12 bases lying between them. CDR1 is MGHRA, CDR2 YSYEKL, per germline. This CDR3 is CASSHPQGDGNTIYF. CDR3 nucleotide sequence: TGCGCCAGCAGCCATCCTCAGGGAGATGGAAACACCATATATTTT.

V and J are TRBV7-9 and TRBJ2-5; maybe TRBD2 (5 bases). Germline assignment: CDR1 SEHNR and CDR2 FQNEAQ (reference sequence). The CDR3 runs to 15 residues. The germline V and J ends were trimmed by 3 bases and 6 bases, with 17 bases remaining between them. This CDR3 reads CASSFSGAPGKTQYF. The CDR3 bases are TGTGCCAGCAGCTTCTCCGGAGCCCCGGGGAAGACCCAGTACTTC.

The V gene is TRBV5-1, the J gene TRBJ1-1; TRBD1 agrees at 7 bases. Trimming took 7 bases from V and 0 from J; bases not matched to a gene: 12. From germline, CDR1 is SGHRS and CDR2 YFSETQ. CDR3 length: 16 amino acids. The CDR3 is CASRLGGEGMNTEAFF. CDR3 coding DNA: TGCGCCAGCCGTCTAGGGGGCGAGGGGATGAACACTGAAGCTTTCTTT.

This chain links TRBV5-4 with TRBJ1-1; D call uncertain. Trimming cost V 5 bases and J 2 bases, with 7 bases left between them. This CDR3 region has 12 residues. Germline assignment: CDR1 SGHNT and CDR2 YYREEE (reference sequence). The CDR3: CASSRTNTEAFF. The CDR3 coding sequence is TGTGCCAGCAGTCGGACCAACACTGAAGCTTTCTTT.

The gene calls are TRBV28 and TRBJ1-2; a possible D gene is TRBD1 (5 bases). The CDR3 runs to 14 residues. Looked up from germline, CDR1 is MDHEN and CDR2 is SYDVKM. Trimming took off 4 bases at V and 7 bases at J, with 16 bases between the two ends. The CDR3 bases are TGTGCCAGCAGTTCCTCTATCCTTACAGGTGGCTACACCTTC. Translated: CASSSSILTGGYTF.

This clone was observed a handful of times. The CDR3 DNA reads as TGCGCCAGCAGCCAAAGCGGAAGTGGGCCCCAGCATTTT. The encoded protein is CASSQSGSGPQHF. This sequence joins TRBV4-1 and TRBJ1-5; no clear D. Germline V lookup: CDR1 MGHRA, CDR2 YSYEKL. The CDR3 is 13 amino acids. V lost 2 bases, J lost 9 bases, and 11 bases lay in between.

J is TRBJ1-2 and V is TRBV19; the D is unclear. This CDR3 region has 15 residues. The germline V gene encodes CDR1 LNHDA and CDR2 SQIVND (reference sequence). With 0 bases removed from V and 0 bases from J, the gap between germline ends came to 8 bases. DNA of the CDR3: TGTGCCAGTAGTATAGAGCTCGCTCCTAACTATGGCTACACCTTC. It codes for CASSIELAPNYGYTF.

The rearrangement uses TRBV27 and TRBJ1-2, with D tentatively TRBD1 (5 bases). The CDR3 is 14 residues long. Germline lookup yields CDR1 MNHEY and CDR2 SMNVEV (reference sequence). V was pared by 1 base and J by 4 bases, with 10 bases between. CDR3 nucleotide sequence: TGTGCCAGCAGTTTATTACGGGACGGCTATGGCTACACCTTC. Amino acid sequence: CASSLLRDGYGYTF.

The gene calls are TRBV5-5 and TRBJ1-2; D might be TRBD1 (5 bases). The V gene's germline CDR1 is SGHKS and CDR2 YYEKEE (reference sequence). The CDR3 is 15 amino acids. The ends were cut back, 3 bases at V and 9 bases at J, with 21 bases in the middle. CDR3 nucleotides: TGTGCCAGCAGCTCGGGGCGGGAGTTGGCCGGGAGCTACACCTTC. Protein product: CASSSGRELAGSYTF.

The genes are TRBV19 and TRBJ2-7, with 7 positions matching TRBD1. The germline gives CDR1 LNHDA, CDR2 SQIVND (reference sequence). This CDR3 spans 13 amino acids. The trim removed 9 bases at V and 6 bases at J, leaving 11 bases unmatched. DNA of the CDR3: TGTGCCAGCTCCGGGACAGTCGAAGGCGAGCAGTACTTC. Amino acid sequence: CASSGTVEGEQYF.

V gene TRBV27 combines with J gene TRBJ1-1, with D hard to call. Germline loops: CDR1 MNHEY, CDR2 SMNVEV (reference sequence). The CDR3 loop spans 15 amino acids. V gave up 1 base and J gave up 3 bases, with 12 bases separating them. CDR3 region: CASSLYGLGDTEAFF. The CDR3 DNA reads TGTGCCAGCAGTTTATACGGTCTCGGGGACACTGAAGCTTTCTTT.

This sequence joins TRBV5-6 and TRBJ1-1, with D perhaps matching TRBD1 (6 bases). V dropped 3 bases and J dropped 4 bases, with 19 bases sitting between them. CDR3 length: 16 amino acids. CDR1 is SGHDT and CDR2 is YYEEEE in the germline V gene. The CDR3 is CASSWGGPNSPTEAFF. The CDR3 DNA reads TGTGCCAGCAGCTGGGGGGGGCCGAATTCTCCCACTGAAGCTTTCTTT. The whole variable domain, remainder taken from reference TRBV5-6 and TRBJ1-1, is DAGVTQSPTHLIKTRGQQVTLRCSPKSGHDTVSWYQQALGQGPQFIFQYYEEEERQRGNFPDRFSGHQFPNYSSELNVNALLLGDSALYLCASSWGGPNSPTEAFFGQGTRLTVV.

J is TRBJ1-1 and V is TRBV5-1; the D gene is possibly TRBD1 (5 bases). V lost 5 bases and J 4 bases, leaving 12 bases between the germline ends. Germline V CDR1 and CDR2: SGHRS, YFSETQ. CDR3 length: 13 amino acids. This CDR3 is CASRAGSGTEAFF. DNA for the CDR3: TGCGCCAGCAGGGCAGGGTCCGGCACTGAAGCTTTCTTT.